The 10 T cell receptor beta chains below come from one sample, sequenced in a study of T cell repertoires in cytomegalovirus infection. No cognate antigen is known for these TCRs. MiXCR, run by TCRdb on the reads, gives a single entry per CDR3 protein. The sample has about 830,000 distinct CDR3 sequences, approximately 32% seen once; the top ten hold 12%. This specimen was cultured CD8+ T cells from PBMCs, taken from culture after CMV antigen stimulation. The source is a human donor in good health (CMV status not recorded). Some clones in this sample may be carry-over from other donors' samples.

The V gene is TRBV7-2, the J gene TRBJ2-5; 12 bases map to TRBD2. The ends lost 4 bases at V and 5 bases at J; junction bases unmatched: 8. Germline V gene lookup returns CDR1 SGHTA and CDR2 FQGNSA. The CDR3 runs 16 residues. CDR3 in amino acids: CASSSELAGGRETQYF. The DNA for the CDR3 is TGTGCCAGCAGCTCAGAGCTAGCGGGGGGGCGTGAGACCCAGTACTTC.

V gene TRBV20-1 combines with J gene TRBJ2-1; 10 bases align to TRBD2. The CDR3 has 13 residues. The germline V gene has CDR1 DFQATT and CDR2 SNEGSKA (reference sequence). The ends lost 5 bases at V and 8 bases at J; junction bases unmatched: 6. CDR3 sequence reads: CSAPGTSVHEQFF. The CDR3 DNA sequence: TGCAGTGCTCCCGGGACTAGCGTCCATGAGCAGTTCTTC.

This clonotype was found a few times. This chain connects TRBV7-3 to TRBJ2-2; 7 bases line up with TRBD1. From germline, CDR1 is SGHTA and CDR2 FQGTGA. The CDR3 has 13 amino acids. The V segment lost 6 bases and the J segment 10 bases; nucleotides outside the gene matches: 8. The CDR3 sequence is CASRRDSSPELFF. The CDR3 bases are TGTGCCAGCAGACGGGACAGCTCGCCGGAGCTGTTTTTT.

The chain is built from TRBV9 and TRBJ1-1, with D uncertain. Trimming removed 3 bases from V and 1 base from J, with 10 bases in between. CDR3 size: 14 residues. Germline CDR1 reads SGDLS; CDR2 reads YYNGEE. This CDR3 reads CASSALMANTEAFF. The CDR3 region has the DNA TGTGCCAGCAGCGCCCTCATGGCGAACACTGAAGCTTTCTTT.

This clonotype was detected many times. This CDR3 is CASSSGRNPYNEQFF. As DNA, the CDR3 is TGTGCCAGCAGCTCCGGACGGAATCCGTACAATGAGCAGTTCTTC. The V and J genes are TRBV7-2 and TRBJ2-1; D unclear. The CDR3 is made up of 15 amino acids. The germline V gene has CDR1 SGHTA and CDR2 FQGNSA. V gave up 4 bases and J gave up 4 bases, with 14 bases separating them.

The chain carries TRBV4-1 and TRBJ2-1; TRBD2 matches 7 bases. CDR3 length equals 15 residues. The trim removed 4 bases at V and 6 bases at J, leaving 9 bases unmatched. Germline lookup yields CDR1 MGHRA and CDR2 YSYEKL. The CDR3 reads CASSPQRGGLNEQFF. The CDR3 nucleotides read TGCGCCAGCAGCCCCCAGCGGGGCGGCCTCAATGAGCAGTTCTTC.

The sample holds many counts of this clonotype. The CDR3 sequence: CASSSRRSGGASDEQFF. The CDR3 region has the DNA TGTGCCAGCAGCTCGCGCCGAAGCGGGGGGGCCAGCGATGAGCAGTTCTTC. V gene TRBV7-6 combines with J gene TRBJ2-1; TRBD2 matches at 10 bases. V shed 4 bases, J shed 8 bases, and the junction held 14 bases outside the gene matches. There are 17 residues in the CDR3. Germline CDR1 SGHVS, CDR2 FNYEAQ.

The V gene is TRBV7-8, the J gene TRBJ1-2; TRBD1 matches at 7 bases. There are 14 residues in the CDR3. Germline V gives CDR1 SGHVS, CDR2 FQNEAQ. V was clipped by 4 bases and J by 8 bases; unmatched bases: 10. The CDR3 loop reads CASSSDRVKDGYTF. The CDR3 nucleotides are TGTGCCAGCAGCTCCGACAGGGTGAAGGACGGCTACACCTTC.

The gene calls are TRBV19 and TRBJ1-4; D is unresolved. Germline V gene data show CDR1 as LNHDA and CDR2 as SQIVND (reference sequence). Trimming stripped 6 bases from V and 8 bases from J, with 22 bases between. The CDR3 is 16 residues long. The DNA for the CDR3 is TGTGCCAGTAGCCGATACCCGGGAGGAGTGGAGGAAAAACTGTTTTTT. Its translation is CASSRYPGGVEEKLFF.

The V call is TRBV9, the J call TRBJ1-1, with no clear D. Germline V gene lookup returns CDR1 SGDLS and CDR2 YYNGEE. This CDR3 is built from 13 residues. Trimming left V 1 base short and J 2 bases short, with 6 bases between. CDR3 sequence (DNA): TGTGCCAGCAGCGTATTAGATAACACTGAAGCTTTCTTT. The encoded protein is CASSVLDNTEAFF.